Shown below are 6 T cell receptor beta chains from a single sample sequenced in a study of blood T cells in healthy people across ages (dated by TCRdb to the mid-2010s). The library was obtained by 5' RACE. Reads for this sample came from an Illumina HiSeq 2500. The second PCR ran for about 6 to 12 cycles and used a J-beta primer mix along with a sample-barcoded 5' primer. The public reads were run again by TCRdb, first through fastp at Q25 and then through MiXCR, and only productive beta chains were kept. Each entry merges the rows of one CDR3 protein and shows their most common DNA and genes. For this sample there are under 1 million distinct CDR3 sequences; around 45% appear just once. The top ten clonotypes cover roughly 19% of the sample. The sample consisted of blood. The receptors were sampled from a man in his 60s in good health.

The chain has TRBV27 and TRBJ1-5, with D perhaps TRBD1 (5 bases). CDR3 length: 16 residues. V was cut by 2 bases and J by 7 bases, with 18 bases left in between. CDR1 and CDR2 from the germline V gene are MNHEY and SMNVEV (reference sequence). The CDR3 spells CASSLISGGVVQPQHF. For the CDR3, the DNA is TGTGCCAGCAGTTTAATCTCTGGGGGGGTAGTGCAGCCCCAGCATTTT.

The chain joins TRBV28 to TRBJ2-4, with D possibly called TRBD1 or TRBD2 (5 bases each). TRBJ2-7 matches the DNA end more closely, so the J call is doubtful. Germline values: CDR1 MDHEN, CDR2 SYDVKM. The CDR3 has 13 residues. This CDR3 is CASSLSGGREQYF. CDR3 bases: TGTGCCAGCAGCCTTAGTGGGGGACGCGAGCAGTACTTC.

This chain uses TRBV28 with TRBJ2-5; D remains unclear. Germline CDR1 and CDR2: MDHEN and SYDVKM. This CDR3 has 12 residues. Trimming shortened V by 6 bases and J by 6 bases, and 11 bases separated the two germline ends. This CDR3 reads CASSIPMKTQYF. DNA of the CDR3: TGTGCCAGCAGCATTCCAATGAAGACCCAGTACTTC.

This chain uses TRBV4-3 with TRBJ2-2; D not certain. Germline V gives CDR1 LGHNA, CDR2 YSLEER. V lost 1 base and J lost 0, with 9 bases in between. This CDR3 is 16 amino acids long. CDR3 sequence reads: CASSQGTATNTGELFF. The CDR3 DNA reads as TGCGCCAGCAGCCAAGGTACAGCTACGAACACCGGGGAGCTGTTTTTT.

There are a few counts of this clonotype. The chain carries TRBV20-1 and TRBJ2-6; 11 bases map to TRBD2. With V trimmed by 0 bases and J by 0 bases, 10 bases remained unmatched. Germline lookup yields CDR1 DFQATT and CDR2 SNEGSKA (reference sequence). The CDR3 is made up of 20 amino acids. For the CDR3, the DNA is TGCAGTGCTAGAGATAATACCCGACTAGCGGGGAACTCTGGGGCCAACGTCCTGACTTTC. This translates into CSARDNTRLAGNSGANVLTF.

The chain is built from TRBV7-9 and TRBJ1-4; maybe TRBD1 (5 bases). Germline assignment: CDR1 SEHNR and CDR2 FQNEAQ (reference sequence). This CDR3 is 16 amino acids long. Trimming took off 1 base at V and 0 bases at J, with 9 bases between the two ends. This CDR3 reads CASSLGSQATNEKLFF. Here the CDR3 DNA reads TGTGCCAGCAGCTTAGGGTCACAGGCAACTAATGAAAAACTGTTTTTT.